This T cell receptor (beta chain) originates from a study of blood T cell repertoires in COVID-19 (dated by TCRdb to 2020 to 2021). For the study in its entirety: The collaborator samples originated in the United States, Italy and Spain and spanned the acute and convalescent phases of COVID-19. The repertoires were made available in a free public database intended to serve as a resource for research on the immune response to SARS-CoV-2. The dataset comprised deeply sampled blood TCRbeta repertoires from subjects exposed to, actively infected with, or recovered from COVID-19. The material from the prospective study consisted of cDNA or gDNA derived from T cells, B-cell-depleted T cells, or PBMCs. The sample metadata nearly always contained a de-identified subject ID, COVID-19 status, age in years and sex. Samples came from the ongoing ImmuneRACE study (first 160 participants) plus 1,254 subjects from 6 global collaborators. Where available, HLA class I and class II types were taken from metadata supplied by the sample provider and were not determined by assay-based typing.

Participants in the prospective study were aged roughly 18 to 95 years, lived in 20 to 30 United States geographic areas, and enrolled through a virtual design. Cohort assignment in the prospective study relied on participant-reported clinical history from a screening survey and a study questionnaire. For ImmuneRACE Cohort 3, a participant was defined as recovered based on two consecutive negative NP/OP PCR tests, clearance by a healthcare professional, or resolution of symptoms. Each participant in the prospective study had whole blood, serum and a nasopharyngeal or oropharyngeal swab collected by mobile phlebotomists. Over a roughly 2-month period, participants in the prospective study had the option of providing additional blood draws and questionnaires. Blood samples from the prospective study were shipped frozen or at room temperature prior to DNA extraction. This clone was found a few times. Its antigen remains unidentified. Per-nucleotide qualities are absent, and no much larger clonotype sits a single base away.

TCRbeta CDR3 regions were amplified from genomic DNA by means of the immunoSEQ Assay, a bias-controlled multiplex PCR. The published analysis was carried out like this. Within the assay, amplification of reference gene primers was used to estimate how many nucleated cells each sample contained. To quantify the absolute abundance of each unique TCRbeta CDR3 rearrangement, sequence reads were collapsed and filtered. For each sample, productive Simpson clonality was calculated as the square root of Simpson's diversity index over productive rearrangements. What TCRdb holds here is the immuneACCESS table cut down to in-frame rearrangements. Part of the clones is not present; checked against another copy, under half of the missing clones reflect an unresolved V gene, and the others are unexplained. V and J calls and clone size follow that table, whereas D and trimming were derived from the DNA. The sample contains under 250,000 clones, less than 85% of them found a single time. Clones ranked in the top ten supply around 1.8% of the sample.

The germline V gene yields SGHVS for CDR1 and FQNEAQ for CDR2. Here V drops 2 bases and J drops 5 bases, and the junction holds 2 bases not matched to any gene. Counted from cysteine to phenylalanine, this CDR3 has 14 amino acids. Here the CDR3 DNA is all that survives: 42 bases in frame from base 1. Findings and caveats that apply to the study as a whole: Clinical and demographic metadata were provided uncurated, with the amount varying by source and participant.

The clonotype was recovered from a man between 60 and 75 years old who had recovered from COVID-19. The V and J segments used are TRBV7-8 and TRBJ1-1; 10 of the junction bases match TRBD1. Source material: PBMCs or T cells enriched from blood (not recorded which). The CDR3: CASSLKGQGTEAFF. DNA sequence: TGTGCCAGCAGCTTAAAGGGACAGGGGACTGAAGCTTTCTTT.